This TCR beta chain was sequenced during a study of blood T cells in healthy people across ages. Study-wide points: There was no known CMV status for donors, so expanded clonotype changes were possibly confounded. When set beside aged donors, long-lived donors presented more naive CD4+ cells and higher diversity.

The CDR3 is 16 amino acids. There were at least 5.5 micrograms of total RNA extracted from every sample. Of note for this clonotype: The target antigen is unknown.

The authors ran a second PCR of 7 to 11 cycles using a sample-barcoded 5' primer and a J-beta primer mix. Through a template-switch adaptor with 12 random nucleotides, each cDNA molecule received a tag. TCRdb redid the calling of the 5' RACE reads with MiXCR, one entry per CDR3 protein. Of 720,000 or so distinct CDR3 sequences in the sample, roughly two fifths are singletons; the top ten hold 25% to 30%. Input material: blood. The source of this sequence is an elderly man in good health. The rearrangement uses TRBV21-1 and TRBJ1-4; the D call in the table, TRBD1, was not verified against the DNA. TRBV21-1 is a pseudogene locus. The CDR3 nucleotides are TGTGCCAGCAGCGACTCCTACAGGGGGTTCGGTGAAAAACTGTTTTTT. This codes for CASSDSYRGFGEKLFF.